This T cell receptor beta chain is from a study of OX40 agonist ivuxolimab in advanced cancers. In regard to this clone: Its antigen is unidentified.

TCRdb keeps only in-frame clones here, not all; method: immunoSEQ multiplex PCR. This sample carries approximately 84,000 clones, 90% to 95% of them seen once, and the ten largest clones take approximately 2.9%. The CDR3 covers 14 residues. The junction had 7 bases not matched to a gene; V was cut back by 4 bases and J by 5 bases. CDR1 is SGHRS, CDR2 YFSETQ, per germline. Study-level findings and limits: Relative to CD4+ cells, CD8+ T cells on average had more expanded clones.

The chain employs TRBV5-1 and TRBJ2-7; TRBD1 agrees at 9 bases. The source of this sequence is an adult with an advanced solid tumor such as melanoma, head and neck, liver or kidney cancer. The sequencing here drew on CD4+ or CD8+ T cells sorted from blood, taken in a trial of the OX40 agonist ivuxolimab. This chain's CDR3 is CASSTGTGNDEQYF. The CDR3 DNA sequence: TGCGCCAGCAGCACAGGGACAGGGAATGACGAGCAGTACTTC.